Shown below are 4 T cell receptor beta chains from a single sample sequenced in a study of control samples from healthy donors and cancer patients. Libraries were prepared by immunoSEQ multiplex PCR; TCRdb keeps only in-frame clonotypes and omits some of them. The profile covers around 89,000 clones, with roughly four fifths appearing a single time and around 10% taken by the ten largest. Input material: blood. Every receptor here comes from a woman aged 60-75 years in good health.

This chain joins TRBV28 and TRBJ1-5; D unclear. The germline V and J ends were trimmed by 3 bases and 0 bases, with 12 bases remaining between them. This CDR3 region has 16 residues. Germline CDR1 MDHEN, CDR2 SYDVKM. In DNA form, the CDR3 reads TGTGCCAGCAGTTTCGGAGCGCCCTATAGCAATCAGCCCCAGCATTTT. Protein sequence: CASSFGAPYSNQPQHF.

The rearrangement uses TRBV29-1 and TRBJ1-5, with 9 nucleotides matching TRBD1. Germline CDR1 and CDR2: SQVTM and ANQGSEA. Trimming cost V 7 bases and J 3 bases; bases outside gene matches: 10. The CDR3 has 15 residues. The CDR3: CSAKAGTGSNQPQHF. The CDR3 DNA sequence: TGCAGCGCGAAGGCCGGGACAGGGTCCAATCAGCCCCAGCATTTT.

The chain combines TRBV11-2 with TRBJ1-4; D uncertain. Germline V gene data show CDR1 as SGHAT and CDR2 as FQNNGV. The CDR3 runs 11 residues. Trimming stripped 1 base from V and 7 bases from J, with 1 base between. Here the CDR3 DNA reads TGTGCCAGCAGCTTAGGTGAAAAACTGTTTTTT. This gives the protein CASSLGEKLFF.

Ten or more counts support this clone. The rearrangement uses TRBV6-5 and TRBJ2-7, with D perhaps TRBD2 (7 bases). Trimming shortened V by 5 bases and J by 5 bases, and 16 bases separated the two germline ends. This CDR3 contains 14 residues. CDR1 is MNHEY and CDR2 is SVGAGI in the germline V gene. This CDR3 is CASSTLAGAHEQYF. For the CDR3, the DNA is TGTGCCAGCAGTACGTTGGCGGGGGCGCACGAGCAGTACTTC.